This entry describes one T cell receptor beta chain. The specificity of this receptor is unknown. Within one base of it there is no much larger clone, and no base qualities were kept. The data were obtained in a study of blood T cell repertoires in COVID-19 (dated by TCRdb to 2020 to 2021). Background for the entire study: Samples covering the acute and convalescent phases of COVID-19 were provided by collaborators in the United States, Italy and Spain. The prospective study material was composed of cDNA or gDNA derived from T cells, B-cell-depleted T cells, or PBMCs. Deeply sampled blood TCRbeta repertoires from subjects exposed to, actively infected with, or recovered from COVID-19 were included in the dataset. A freely available public database, intended as a resource for researchers studying the immune response to SARS-CoV-2, is where the repertoires were released. Sample metadata almost always included a de-identified subject ID, COVID-19 status, age in years and sex. Samples came from the ongoing ImmuneRACE study (first 160 participants) plus 1,254 subjects from 6 global collaborators. Where HLA class I and class II types were available, the types were taken from metadata supplied by the sample provider, not from assay-based typing. Results and caveats for the whole study, not just this receptor: Clinical and demographic metadata were provided uncurated, with the amount varying by source and participant.

V drops 4 bases and J drops 10 bases, leaving 20 bases in between. Measured from the cysteine to the phenylalanine, the CDR3 is 15 residues long. Only the CDR3 portion is preserved as DNA: 45 bases, with reading frame beginning at the first base. According to the germline V gene, CDR1 reads SGHTA and CDR2 reads FQGNSA. The immunoSEQ Assay, a bias-controlled multiplex PCR, was used to amplify TCRbeta CDR3 regions from genomic DNA. The authors processed their data as follows. The number of nucleated cells in each sample was estimated from the amplification of reference gene primers within the assay. To quantify the absolute abundance of each unique TCRbeta CDR3 rearrangement, sequence reads were collapsed and filtered. For each sample, productive Simpson clonality was calculated as the square root of Simpson's diversity index over productive rearrangements. Not all clones reach the TCRdb copy of this immuneACCESS table, which keeps in-frame sequences only. Checked studies attribute under half of the gap to unresolved V genes and leave the rest unexplained. The DNA gave D and trimming, while V, J and clone size come from that table. The sample table records a few hundred thousand clones; 92% of these occur just once. The ten top clones hold approximately 17% of the sample.

Participants in the prospective study were aged roughly 18 to 100 years, lived in 20 to 25 United States geographic areas, and enrolled through a virtual design. Cohort assignment in the prospective study relied on participant-reported clinical history from a screening survey and a study questionnaire. ImmuneRACE Cohort 3 recovered participants were defined by two consecutive negative NP/OP PCR tests, healthcare professional clearance, or symptom resolution. In the prospective study, mobile phlebotomists collected whole blood, serum and a nasopharyngeal or oropharyngeal swab from each participant. Participants in the prospective study had the option to provide additional blood draws and questionnaires over a 2-month period. Before DNA extraction, blood samples from the prospective study were shipped at room temperature or frozen.

Sequenced: PBMCs or T cells enriched from blood (not recorded which). The chain uses TRBV7-2 and TRBJ2-1; a tentative D match to TRBD2 spans 6 bases. This TCR was sampled from a woman aged 25 to 39 who had recovered from COVID-19. The encoded CDR3 is CASSSQEGLPREQFF. The nucleotides read TGTGCCAGCAGCTCACAGGAGGGCCTGCCTAGGGAGCAGTTCTTC.